This TCR beta chain comes out of a study of T cell responses to AZD1222 COVID-19 vaccine. Overall study results and limits: Repertoire samples came only from after the peak T cell response. At 160-218 and 743-854, vaccine-associated CD4 TCRs were dominant, and they spanned spike. The breadth and depth of Spike-specific TCRs increased once two AZD1222 doses had been given.

The germline gives CDR1 MNHEY, CDR2 SMNVEV (reference sequence). The CDR3 is 14 amino acids. J gave up 4 bases and V 6 bases, and 4 bases lay outside the gene matches. Sequenced by immunoSEQ multiplex PCR; TCRdb stores in-frame clones only, minus some. The sample records about 130,000 clones, approximately 88% being singletons. Remarks on this clone: Its antigen remains unknown.

The TCR sequence derives from an adult in good health. This chain links TRBV27 with TRBJ1-5, with TRBD1 matching over 9 bases. The input for sequencing was peripheral blood, taken on day 0 of AZD1222 vaccination. CDR3 nucleotide sequence: TGTGCCAGCAGCCCGACAGGGGGGAATCAGCCCCAGCATTTT. Translation gives CASSPTGGNQPQHF.